This T cell receptor beta chain originates from a study of T cell repertoires in Merkel cell carcinoma (dated by TCRdb to between 2019 and 2020). Regarding the complete study: Patients with prior intralesional immunotherapy or systemic immune checkpoint blockade before the biopsy were excluded. The MCPyV-specific clonotypes were initially defined from expanded tumor-infiltrating lymphocytes through tetramer sorting, cloning and paired TCR sequencing. Inclusion required a diagnosis of MCPyV-positive Merkel cell carcinoma and successful in vitro expansion of tumor-infiltrating lymphocytes. Overall study results and their limits: Normal tissue biopsies were not studied.

Each study subject had MCPyV-positive Merkel cell carcinoma confirmed by biopsy and had serum antibodies to T-antigen that tested positive. A handful of adjacent 10-micron frozen tumor sections were used for genomic DNA extraction without cell sorting or culture. Roughly 5 x 5 x 5 mm of tumor biopsy tissue was frozen in optimal cutting temperature compound. In the frozen biopsy, scout sections stained with hematoxylin and eosin confirmed abundant Merkel cell carcinoma and infiltrating cells. As concerns this clone: Its specific antigen is unknown. Nothing much larger sits one base from this clone, and base qualities are not available.

The immunoSEQ assay was used for TRB CDR3 sequencing and data processing of tumor genomic DNA. TCRdb provides this immuneACCESS table in a form limited to in-frame rearrangements. Some clones are lacking; in checked studies, under half of them reflect an unresolved V gene, and why the rest are absent is not known. The sample contains about 15,000 clones, about four fifths of them found a single time. The top ten clones comprise under 20% of the sample. The receptor was derived from an adult with Merkel cell carcinoma. The sequencing sample was made of tumor tissue.

The CDR3 sequence is CASSPQLAGESTGELFF. The nucleotides are TGCGCCAGCAGCCCTCAACTAGCGGGAGAAAGTACCGGGGAGCTGTTTTTT. Recombination joined TRBV4-3 with TRBJ2-2, with 11 central nucleotides matching TRBD2. Counted from cysteine to phenylalanine, this CDR3 has 17 amino acids. CDR3 DNA only is kept here, 51 bases in frame from base 1. Trimming accounts for 4 bases at V and 5 bases at J, while the number of junction bases matched to no gene is 9. CDR1 LGHNA and CDR2 YSLEER were looked up in the germline V gene.